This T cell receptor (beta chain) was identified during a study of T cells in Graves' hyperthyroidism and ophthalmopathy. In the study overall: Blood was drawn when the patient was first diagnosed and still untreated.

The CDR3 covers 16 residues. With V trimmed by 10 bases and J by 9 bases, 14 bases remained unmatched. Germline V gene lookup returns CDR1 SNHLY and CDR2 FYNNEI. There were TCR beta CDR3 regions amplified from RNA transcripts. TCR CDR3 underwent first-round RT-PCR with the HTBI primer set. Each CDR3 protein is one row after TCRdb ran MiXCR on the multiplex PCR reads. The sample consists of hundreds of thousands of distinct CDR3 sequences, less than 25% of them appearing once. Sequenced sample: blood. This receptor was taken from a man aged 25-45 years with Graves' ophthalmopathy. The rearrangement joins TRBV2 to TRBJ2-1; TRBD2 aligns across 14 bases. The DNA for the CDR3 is TGTGCCACTCAGGAGGGACTAGCGGGAGTGGAGGTTGAGCAGTTCTTC. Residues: CATQEGLAGVEVEQFF. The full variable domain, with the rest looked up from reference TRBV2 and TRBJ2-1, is EPEVTQTPSHQVTQMGQEVILRCVPISNHLYFYWYRQILGQKVEFLVSFYNNEISEKSEIFDDQFSVERPDGSNFTLKIRSTKLEDSAMYFCATQEGLAGVEVEQFFGPGTRLTVL.